This T cell receptor beta chain was captured in a study of molecular identifiers for immune sequencing clone quantification. Findings and limits, study-wide: Whereas naive cells kept under 1% of molecules in clones above 20 RNA copies, such clones held over 98% in effectors.

Naive CD8 sequencing libraries were generated from 20,000 to 1,000,000 sorted cells, with 10%, 30% or 50% RNA as input. One entry per CDR3 protein results from TCRdb running MiXCR on the PCR reads. The repertoire holds 35,000 or so distinct CDR3 sequences, with roughly 19% as singletons. V shed 5 bases and J shed 1 base, with 8 bases lying between them. From germline, CDR1 is MDHEN and CDR2 SYDVKM. The CDR3 runs 14 residues. In the case of this clonotype: What it binds is not known.

V usage is TRBV28 and J usage is TRBJ2-2; no clear D. This sequence originates from a human donor in good health. Some libraries in this study had Jurkat cell RNA spiked in. Sequenced sample: naive CD8+ T cells from blood, with Jurkat cell RNA spiked in. Subset here: FACS-sorted CD8+CD4-CCR7+CD45RA+ naive T cells. The CDR3 DNA reads as TGTGCCAGCAGTATCCGGTTGAACACCGGGGAGCTGTTTTTT. Its translation is CASSIRLNTGELFF.